The TCR beta chain under discussion was sequenced for a study of OX40 agonist ivuxolimab in advanced cancers. At the level of the study: Three partial responders included one hepatocellular carcinoma patient and two cutaneous melanoma patients.

The germline V gene has CDR1 LNHDA and CDR2 SQIVND (reference sequence). This CDR3 region has 17 residues. The ends lost 5 bases at V and 2 bases at J; junction bases unmatched: 6. Samples were taken at baseline and on day 1 of cycles 4 and 7. The data were produced by immunoSEQ multiplex PCR, yet TCRdb's version contains in-frame clones alone and is incomplete. The table has about 77,000 clones, about 87% seen once. The chain has TRBV19 and TRBJ2-6, with 10 bases lining up with TRBD1. The sequencing used CD4+ or CD8+ T cells sorted from blood, collected in a trial of the OX40 agonist ivuxolimab. This receptor was taken from an adult with an advanced solid tumor such as melanoma, head and neck, liver or kidney cancer. CDR3 region: CASSPSGTGAGANVLTF. The CDR3 DNA follows: TGTGCCAGTAGTCCTTCCGGGACAGGGGCTGGGGCCAACGTCCTGACTTTC.